The next 25 T cell receptor beta chains were all read from a single sample in a study of cytomegalovirus exposure and HLA in healthy donors. The PCR was carried out with 60 Vbeta primers and 13 Jbeta primers. TCRdb keeps only in-frame clones here, not all; method: immunoSEQ multiplex PCR. Of some 130,000 clones listed, 75% to 85% are singletons. Sequencing used PBMCs. These receptors were taken from a woman in her forties in good health and CMV-seropositive.

The chain recombines TRBV9 with TRBJ1-1; D uncertain. The CDR3 loop spans 14 amino acids. V lost 7 bases and J lost 4, with 17 bases in between. CDR1 is SGDLS and CDR2 is YYNGEE in the germline V gene. The CDR3 sequence: CASGRAAGATEAFF. The DNA of the CDR3 is TGTGCCAGCGGCCGGGCGGCGGGTGCCACTGAAGCTTTCTTT.

The genes are TRBV9 and TRBJ2-2, with D perhaps TRBD1 (5 bases). V was pared by 0 bases and J by 3 bases, with 6 bases between. CDR1 is SGDLS and CDR2 is YYNGEE in the germline V gene. The CDR3 loop spans 14 amino acids. DNA of the CDR3: TGTGCCAGCAGCGTAGTAGGGGACACCGGGGAGCTGTTTTTT. Encoded protein: CASSVVGDTGELFF.

The table lists this clone with a few counts. The chain joins TRBV5-1 to TRBJ1-3; D gene unclear. This CDR3 contains 16 residues. Trimming stripped 0 bases from V and 0 bases from J, with 10 bases between. Germline V gene data show CDR1 as SGHRS and CDR2 as YFSETQ. The CDR3 loop is CASSLDKQLSGNTIYF. The CDR3 region has the DNA TGCGCCAGCAGCTTGGATAAACAGCTCTCTGGAAACACCATATATTTT.

The chain is built from TRBV7-9 and TRBJ1-5; D unresolved. Germline V CDR1 and CDR2: SEHNR, FQNEAQ (reference sequence). V was pared by 6 bases and J by 3 bases, with 15 bases between. The CDR3 sequence is 15 residues long. The CDR3 loop is CASSTDGVYNQPQHF. In nucleotides, the CDR3 is TGTGCCAGCAGTACCGACGGGGTCTACAATCAGCCCCAGCATTTT.

The chain has TRBV5-4 and TRBJ2-1; D perhaps matches TRBD2 (7 bases). CDR3 length: 16 amino acids. Germline CDR1 and CDR2: SGHNT and YYREEE (reference sequence). V was trimmed by 0 bases and J by 4 bases, leaving 14 bases between them. CDR3 in amino acids: CASSLGGGGAYNEQFF. The DNA of the CDR3 is TGTGCCAGCAGCTTGGGGGGTGGGGGGGCTTACAATGAGCAGTTCTTC.

The J gene is TRBJ2-7, the V gene TRBV18; 11 nucleotides match TRBD2. The CDR3 is made up of 18 amino acids. The germline V gene has CDR1 KGHSH and CDR2 LQKENI. The V and J ends lost 5 bases and 0 bases, in that order; junction bases with no gene match: 12. The CDR3 loop is CASSIASGRTLSSYEQYF. For the CDR3, the DNA is TGTGCCAGCTCAATAGCTAGCGGGAGGACCCTAAGCTCCTACGAGCAGTACTTC. The full variable domain, with the rest looked up from reference TRBV18 and TRBJ2-7, is NAGVMQNPRHLVRRRGQEARLRCSPMKGHSHVYWYRQLPEEGLKFMVYLQKENIIDESGMPKERFSAEFPKEGPSILRIQQVVRGDSAAYFCASSIASGRTLSSYEQYFGPGTRLTVT.

The chain joins TRBV7-3 to TRBJ2-2; TRBD1 might be the D (6 bases). Germline values: CDR1 SGHTA, CDR2 FQGTGA. V gave up 4 bases and J gave up 6 bases, with 9 bases separating them. CDR3 length equals 13 residues. CDR3 region: CASSSYRAGELFF. DNA of the CDR3: TGTGCCAGCAGCTCTTACAGGGCCGGGGAGCTGTTTTTT.

The chain combines TRBV27 with TRBJ1-2, with TRBD1 matching over 9 bases. The CDR3 loop spans 14 amino acids. CDR1 and CDR2 (germline): MNHEY, SMNVEV (reference sequence). V was clipped by 5 bases and J by 4 bases; unmatched bases: 5. CDR3 coding DNA: TGTGCCAGCAGTAAACAGGGGGCTGTCTATGGCTACACCTTC. It yields the protein CASSKQGAVYGYTF.

The rearrangement links TRBV18 to TRBJ2-7, with 7 bases fitting TRBD2. The germline V gene encodes CDR1 KGHSH and CDR2 LQKENI. V dropped 4 bases and J dropped 5; count of bases not matched to a gene: 14. The CDR3 length is 16 residues. CDR3 in amino acids: CASSLTLGGRGNEQYF. CDR3 coding DNA: TGTGCCAGCTCACTGACGCTTGGCGGGAGAGGGAACGAGCAGTACTTC.

The chain is built from TRBV6-5 and TRBJ1-2, with 8 bases identical to TRBD1. The CDR3 covers 13 residues. Germline CDR1 reads MNHEY; CDR2 reads SVGAGI. V shed 8 bases and J 6 bases; nucleotides not matched to a gene: 8. The CDR3 DNA reads TGTGCCAGCCACACCGGGACAGGAGATGGCTACACCTTC. This translates into CASHTGTGDGYTF.

This clone was detected once. The rearrangement uses TRBV5-5 and TRBJ1-6; no reliable D call. Trimming shortened V by 4 bases and J by 7 bases, and 9 bases separated the two germline ends. The CDR3 totals 13 residues. Per germline, CDR1 SGHKS and CDR2 YYEKEE (reference sequence). CDR3 protein: CASSVGGNSPLHF. CDR3 sequence (DNA): TGTGCCAGCAGCGTAGGCGGGAATTCACCCCTCCACTTT.

The chain employs TRBV13 and TRBJ2-7; D is perhaps TRBD2 (5 bases). Germline V lookup: CDR1 PRHDT, CDR2 FYEKMQ (reference sequence). Deletions cut 3 bases from V and 5 bases from J, with 14 bases between. The CDR3 has 14 amino acids. DNA for the CDR3: TGTGCCAGCAGCTTCGCCGAAGGGAGCCACGAGCAGTACTTC. Its translation: CASSFAEGSHEQYF. Looking up the rest from reference TRBV13 and TRBJ2-7 gives the full variable domain: AAGVIQSPRHLIKEKRETATLKCYPIPRHDTVYWYQQGPGQDPQFLISFYEKMQSDKGSIPDRFSAQQFSDYHSELNMSSLELGDSALYFCASSFAEGSHEQYFGPGTRLTVT.

The V call is TRBV9, the J call TRBJ2-5; maybe TRBD2 (7 bases). Germline CDR1 and CDR2: SGDLS and YYNGEE. CDR3 size: 14 residues. V dropped 5 bases and J dropped 5 bases, with 16 bases sitting between them. CDR3 bases: TGTGCCAGCAGTGGGGGAGGGGGGGAGGAGACCCAGTACTTC. It is translated as CASSGGGGEETQYF.

The rearrangement uses TRBV9 and TRBJ2-4; 7 bases align to TRBD1. Per the germline V gene, CDR1 is SGDLS and CDR2 is YYNGEE. This CDR3 is 15 amino acids long. Trimming took 3 bases from V and 1 from J; bases not matched to a gene: 4. This chain's CDR3 is CASSETTGAKNIQYF. The CDR3 nucleotides are TGTGCCAGCAGCGAAACGACAGGGGCCAAAAACATTCAGTACTTC.

The chain combines TRBV19 with TRBJ1-1; D is undetermined. In germline, CDR1 is LNHDA, CDR2 SQIVND (reference sequence). This CDR3 comprises 14 residues. Trimming removed 3 bases from V and 1 base from J, with 9 bases in between. CDR3 protein: CASSMVGGNTEAFF. In nucleotides, the CDR3 is TGTGCCAGTAGTATGGTGGGAGGGAACACTGAAGCTTTCTTT.

The chain employs TRBV4-3 and TRBJ1-4; the D gene is possibly TRBD1 (5 bases). This CDR3 is 17 amino acids long. CDR1 and CDR2 from the germline V gene are LGHNA and YSLEER. The germline V and J ends were trimmed by 0 bases and 4 bases, with 15 bases remaining between them. CDR3 protein: CASSQEPATRGNEKLFF. As DNA, the CDR3 is TGCGCCAGCAGCCAAGAACCGGCGACAAGGGGTAATGAAAAACTGTTTTTT.

This chain connects TRBV30 to TRBJ1-1; maybe TRBD1 (5 bases). This CDR3 is 17 amino acids long. CDR1 GTSNPN and CDR2 SVGIG come from the germline V gene (reference sequence). V was shortened by 3 bases and J by 0 bases, with 20 bases between the two germline ends. CDR3 protein: CAWRRVGNPDMNTEAFF. As DNA, the CDR3 is TGTGCCTGGAGACGAGTCGGTAACCCGGACATGAACACTGAAGCTTTCTTT.

This clone has only a few counts. V is TRBV5-1 and J is TRBJ1-4; 7 bases align to TRBD1. This CDR3 has 17 amino acids. Germline CDR1 reads SGHRS; CDR2 reads YFSETQ. J was trimmed by 5 bases and V by 0 bases; bases with no gene match: 10. CDR3 DNA sequence: TGCGCCAGCAGCTTGGATCCAGGGGGAGGAGTGAATGAAAAACTGTTTTTT. Its protein product is CASSLDPGGGVNEKLFF.

The rearrangement joins TRBV2 to TRBJ1-2, with D possibly matching TRBD1 (6 bases). Germline V gives CDR1 SNHLY, CDR2 FYNNEI. This CDR3 has 14 residues. With 5 bases removed from V and 4 bases from J, the gap between germline ends came to 14 bases. DNA of the CDR3: TGTGCCAGCAGTCCGGACAGTTCATCCTATGGCTACACCTTC. It encodes CASSPDSSSYGYTF.

The rearrangement links TRBV9 to TRBJ2-6, with D maybe TRBD1 (6 bases). V lost 3 bases, J lost 6 bases, and 16 bases lay in between. The CDR3 runs to 16 residues. CDR1 SGDLS and CDR2 YYNGEE come from the germline V gene. The CDR3 reads CASSALDSFEANVLTF. Here the CDR3 DNA reads TGTGCCAGCAGCGCCCTGGACAGTTTTGAGGCCAACGTCCTGACTTTC.

This clone showed up just once. The chain carries TRBV6-6 and TRBJ2-7, with 11 positions matching TRBD1. The CDR3 has 13 residues. The germline V gene encodes CDR1 MNHNY and CDR2 SVGAGI (reference sequence). Losses at the gene ends were 10 bases for V and 7 bases for J; bases not matched to a gene: 9. CDR3 sequence (DNA): TGTGCCACCTCTGGACAGGGGGCGCAGGAGCAGTACTTC. It translates to CATSGQGAQEQYF.

The gene calls are TRBV6-6 and TRBJ2-5, with D tentatively TRBD1 (6 bases). The J call is uncertain, as TRBJ2-7 better fits the DNA end. The germline V gene has CDR1 MNHNY and CDR2 SVGAGI (reference sequence). This CDR3 has 13 residues. DNA for the CDR3: TGTGCCAGCAGTCCGCCAGGGGTTCGCGAGCAGTACTTC. It encodes CASSPPGVREQYF.

This clone appeared a few times. The rearrangement uses TRBV7-8 and TRBJ1-5; 7 nucleotides agree with TRBD1. Germline V lookup: CDR1 SGHVS, CDR2 FQNEAQ. Trimming removed 5 bases from V and 4 bases from J; junction bases left unmatched: 8. CDR3 size: 15 residues. CDR3 sequence reads: CASSAQGILNQPQHF. The CDR3, as DNA: TGTGCCAGCAGCGCACAGGGGATCCTTAATCAGCCCCAGCATTTT.

This chain links TRBV9 with TRBJ2-3; TRBD2 aligns across 9 bases. The CDR3 consists of 18 residues. Trimming removed 2 bases from V and 4 bases from J; junction bases left unmatched: 14. Germline V lookup: CDR1 SGDLS, CDR2 YYNGEE. The CDR3 DNA reads TGTGCCAGCAGCGTGGACACAATTAGCGGGAGATCCTCAGATACGCAGTATTTT. Amino acid sequence: CASSVDTISGRSSDTQYF. The variable domain in full, with the rest retrieved from reference TRBV9 and TRBJ2-3, is DSGVTQTPKHLITATGQRVTLRCSPRSGDLSVYWYQQSLDQGLQFLIQYYNGEERAKGNILERFSAQQFPDLHSELNLSSLELGDSALYFCASSVDTISGRSSDTQYFGPGTRLTVL.

The chain couples TRBV5-1 to TRBJ2-3, with D maybe TRBD2 (6 bases). The V gene's germline CDR1 is SGHRS and CDR2 YFSETQ. This CDR3 contains 19 residues. Trimming stripped 4 bases from V and 0 bases from J, with 24 bases between. DNA for the CDR3: TGCGCCAGCAGCACCCCGACCCTTGGCGGGATAGCTAGCACAGATACGCAGTATTTT. Encoded protein: CASSTPTLGGIASTDTQYF. The whole variable domain, remainder taken from reference TRBV5-1 and TRBJ2-3, is KAGVTQTPRYLIKTRGQQVTLSCSPISGHRSVSWYQQTPGQGLQFLFEYFSETQRNKGNFPGRFSGRQFSNSRSEMNVSTLELGDSALYLCASSTPTLGGIASTDTQYFGPGTRLTVL.